The 31 T cell receptor beta chains below come from one sample, sequenced in a study of blood T cells in healthy people across ages (dated by TCRdb to about 2015). Library method: 5' RACE. Sequenced using an Illumina HiSeq 2500. A second PCR of about 7 to 12 cycles was run with a J-beta primer mix and a sample-barcoded 5' primer. TCRdb trimmed the raw reads at Q25, called clones with MiXCR and kept productive beta chains. Entries are consolidated by CDR3 protein sequence, retaining the most common genes and DNA. The sample table shows about 1,600,000 distinct CDR3 sequences, and roughly 45% are seen once. Together, the top ten hold 7.9% of the sample. Sequenced input: blood. The source of these receptors is a woman aged 18 to 35 in good health.

There are a few counts of this clonotype. The V and J genes are TRBV4-1 and TRBJ2-7; 9 bases map to TRBD2. Trimming at V came to 1 base and at J to 0 bases, leaving 4 bases not matched to a gene. CDR3 length: 16 amino acids. Per germline, CDR1 MGHRA and CDR2 YSYEKL. CDR3 DNA sequence: TGCGCCAGCAGCCAAGGCGGGGGGGCTATCTCCTACGAGCAGTACTTC. Amino acids: CASSQGGGAISYEQYF.

V usage is TRBV12-3 or TRBV12-4 and J usage is TRBJ2-7, with no clear D. The CDR3 loop spans 14 amino acids. The V gene lost 4 bases and the J gene lost 4 bases, with 14 bases spanning the gap. CDR3 nucleotides: TGTGCCAGCAGTTCGACAAGCCTCGGGTACGAGCAGTACTTC. It yields the protein CASSSTSLGYEQYF.

This clonotype was observed a handful of times. The V gene is TRBV12-3 or TRBV12-4, the J gene TRBJ1-2; unclear D gene. The CDR3 runs 13 residues. Trimming took off 3 bases at V and 8 bases at J, with 13 bases between the two ends. CDR3 nucleotides: TGTGCCAGCAGTTTCGAAGGTCTCTGGGGCTACACCTTC. It yields the protein CASSFEGLWGYTF.

The chain links TRBV6-2 or TRBV6-3 to TRBJ2-4; D is tentatively TRBD1 or TRBD2 (5 bases each). The J call may be faulty, since TRBJ2-7 better matches the DNA end. In germline, CDR1 is MNHEY, CDR2 SVGEGT. CDR3 length: 13 residues. The CDR3 is CASSSGGAHEQYF. The CDR3 coding sequence is TGTGCCAGCAGTTCTGGGGGAGCCCACGAGCAGTACTTC.

The J gene is TRBJ2-1, the V gene TRBV3-1, with 9 nucleotides matching TRBD2. J lost 8 bases, V lost 3 bases, and 8 bases had no gene match. The CDR3 contains 15 residues. The germline CDR1 and CDR2 sequences are LGHDT and YNNKEL (reference sequence). CDR3 bases: TGTGCCAGCAGCCACGTAGCTAGCGGGAACGATGAGCAGTTCTTC. It translates to CASSHVASGNDEQFF.

This clonotype was seen a handful of times. The V call is TRBV20-1, the J call TRBJ2-2; D is perhaps TRBD2 (6 bases). Germline CDR1 DFQATT, CDR2 SNEGSKA (reference sequence). CDR3 length: 14 amino acids. The V gene lost 1 base and the J gene lost 3 bases, with 9 bases spanning the gap. CDR3 protein: CSARGSGDTGELFF. Here the CDR3 DNA reads TGCAGTGCTAGAGGTAGCGGAGACACCGGGGAGCTGTTTTTT.

This chain joins TRBV7-9 and TRBJ2-7; 13 bases line up with TRBD2. The CDR3 has 17 residues. Germline-derived CDR1 and CDR2 are SEHNR and FQNEAQ (reference sequence). The trim removed 3 bases at V and 0 bases at J, leaving 5 bases unmatched. CDR3 loop: CASSFGTSGTNSYEQYF. The CDR3 nucleotides read TGTGCCAGCAGCTTCGGGACTAGCGGGACAAACTCCTACGAGCAGTACTTC. The full variable domain, its missing parts supplied by reference TRBV7-9 and TRBJ2-7, is DTGVSQNPRHKITKRGQNVTFRCDPISEHNRLYWYRQTLGQGPEFLTYFQNEAQLEKSRLLSDRFSAERPKGSFSTLEIQRTEQGDSAMYLCASSFGTSGTNSYEQYFGPGTRLTVT.

The table lists this clonotype with a few counts. The J gene is TRBJ2-7, the V gene TRBV12-3 or TRBV12-4, with a possible D match to TRBD1 (6 bases). With 1 base removed from V and 3 bases from J, the gap between germline ends came to 10 bases. The CDR3 consists of 14 residues. The CDR3 bases are TGTGCCAGCAGTTTAGAGGGGGAACTCTACGAGCAGTACTTC. It yields the protein CASSLEGELYEQYF.

This chain links TRBV6-2 or TRBV6-3 with TRBJ1-1; D uncertain. Germline CDR1 MNHEY, CDR2 SVGEGT. The CDR3 runs to 14 residues. The ends were cut back, 2 bases at V and 1 base at J, with 8 bases in the middle. CDR3 DNA sequence: TGTGCCAGCAGTTACCGCCTGGAGAACACTGAAGCTTTCTTT. Translated, it gives CASSYRLENTEAFF.

V is TRBV5-1 and J is TRBJ2-3, with D uncertain. The CDR3 consists of 17 residues. Germline V lookup: CDR1 SGHRS, CDR2 YFSETQ. Trimming shortened V by 7 bases and J by 1 base, and 22 bases separated the two germline ends. The CDR3 nucleotides are TGCGCCAGCGTCCATCTTCCCGCGGCTGCGGGCACAGATACGCAGTATTTT. Translated, it gives CASVHLPAAAGTDTQYF.

The chain couples TRBV15 to TRBJ2-5, with D hard to call. The CDR3 has 13 amino acids. In germline, CDR1 is LNHNV, CDR2 YYDKDF (reference sequence). With 1 base removed from V and 7 bases from J, the gap between germline ends came to 10 bases. The CDR3 DNA reads as TGTGCCACCAGCAGAGTGGGCCTGGGGACCCAGTACTTC. Its translation is CATSRVGLGTQYF.

Concerning this clonotype itself: Possible read error: a much larger clone is one base away. DNA of the CDR3: TGCAGTGCGACCAACCCGCCCGGGACTAGCGGGGGGCGAGAGACCCAGTACTTC. It translates to CSATNPPGTSGGRETQYF. The V call is TRBV20-1, the J call TRBJ2-5, with TRBD2 matching over 15 bases. V trimming: 6 bases; J trimming: 4 bases; junction bases outside the gene matches: 15. Germline values: CDR1 DFQATT, CDR2 SNEGSKA (reference sequence). This CDR3 is built from 18 residues.

This chain links TRBV10-3 with TRBJ1-1; TRBD1 aligns across 10 bases. The CDR3 loop spans 15 amino acids. Germline lookup yields CDR1 ENHRY and CDR2 SYGVKD. V was pared by 4 bases and J by 5 bases, with 7 bases of the junction left unmatched. CDR3: CAISAPGQGNTEAFF. In nucleotides, the CDR3 is TGTGCCATCAGTGCTCCGGGACAGGGGAATACTGAAGCTTTCTTT.

The chain carries TRBV6-1 and TRBJ2-5; D perhaps matches TRBD1 (6 bases). The last part of the DNA fits TRBJ2-7 better; the J call may be wrong. The CDR3 runs to 15 residues. Per the germline V gene, CDR1 is MNHNS and CDR2 is SASEGT. The CDR3 DNA is TGTGCCAGCAGTGAAGAGGGTCAGGGGTCGGCCGAGCAGTACTTC. It is translated as CASSEEGQGSAEQYF.

The chain combines TRBV5-1 with TRBJ1-1, with D tentatively TRBD1 (5 bases). CDR1 and CDR2 (germline): SGHRS, YFSETQ. The CDR3 has 14 residues. V lost 4 bases to trimming and J lost 5 bases, with 15 bases between them. The CDR3 bases are TGCGCCAGCAGCCACCTGGTCGGGGCAACTGAAGCTTTCTTT. As protein: CASSHLVGATEAFF.

On this clonotype: A much larger clonotype is one base distant, so this may be a read error. The CDR3 DNA reads as TGCAGCGTCTTGAGGCCAGGACTAGATGCGCAGTATTTT. Protein sequence: CSVLRPGLDAQYF. This sequence joins TRBV29-1 and TRBJ2-3; 7 bases map to TRBD2. Germline CDR1 reads SQVTM; CDR2 reads ANQGSEA. This CDR3 is 13 amino acids long.

This clonotype has at least ten counts. The J gene is TRBJ2-3, the V gene TRBV12-5; D unresolved. This CDR3 region has 14 residues. Germline CDR1 and CDR2: LGHNT and FRNRAP. The CDR3 DNA sequence: TGTGCCAGCAGCTTGCCCGGGAGCACAGATACGCAGTATTTT. As protein: CASSLPGSTDTQYF.

This clonotype was seen only a few times. CDR3 residues: CASSSQTYQETQYF. As DNA, the CDR3 is TGTGCCAGCAGCTCCCAGACGTACCAAGAGACCCAGTACTTC. V usage is TRBV25-1 and J usage is TRBJ2-5; D is uncertain. V was cut by 6 bases and J by 0 bases, with 11 bases left in between. Germline assignment: CDR1 MGHDK and CDR2 SYGVNS. This CDR3 has 14 residues.

J is TRBJ2-5 and V is TRBV7-9, with D possibly being TRBD1 (7 bases). The CDR3 sequence is 15 residues long. From germline, CDR1 is SEHNR and CDR2 FQNEAQ (reference sequence). The germline V and J ends were trimmed by 5 bases and 11 bases, with 24 bases remaining between them. The DNA of the CDR3 is TGTGCCAGCAGCCAGGCGGGACAGAGAAACAATGAGCAGTACTTC. Its translation is CASSQAGQRNNEQYF.

This clonotype turned up a few times. CDR3 coding DNA: TGTGCCAGCAGCCGTAACCAAGGGTTCACCAACGTCCTGACTTTC. This gives the protein CASSRNQGFTNVLTF. This rearrangement joins TRBV9 to TRBJ2-6, with no clear D. Trimming stripped 4 bases from V and 8 bases from J, with 16 bases between. This CDR3 has 15 amino acids. Per the germline V gene, CDR1 is SGDLS and CDR2 is YYNGEE.

V gene TRBV28 combines with J gene TRBJ2-7; a possible D gene is TRBD1 (5 bases). Trimming removed 2 bases from V and 7 bases from J, with 18 bases in between. Germline V gives CDR1 MDHEN, CDR2 SYDVKM. This CDR3 has 15 residues. The DNA for the CDR3 is TGTGCCAGCAGTTTAGGTTTTGTAGGGGCCAATGAGCAGTACTTC. Translation gives CASSLGFVGANEQYF. Full variable domain (outside the CDR3, taken from reference TRBV28 and TRBJ2-7): DVKVTQSSRYLVKRTGEKVFLECVQDMDHENMFWYRQDPGLGLRLIYFSYDVKMKEKGDIPEGYSVSREKKERFSLILESASTNQTSMYLCASSLGFVGANEQYFGPGTRLTVT.

The rearrangement uses TRBV7-2 and TRBJ2-3; D gene ambiguous. This CDR3 is built from 16 residues. CDR1 is SGHTA, CDR2 FQGNSA, per germline. V lost 3 bases, J lost 0 bases, and 13 bases lay in between. The CDR3 loop is CASSLLSLPSTDTQYF. The DNA of the CDR3 is TGTGCCAGCAGCTTGCTTTCGCTCCCTAGCACAGATACGCAGTATTTT.

This sequence joins TRBV20-1 and TRBJ2-2; no reliable D call. Germline CDR1 and CDR2: DFQATT and SNEGSKA (reference sequence). Trimming shortened V by 2 bases and J by 8 bases, and 12 bases separated the two germline ends. CDR3 length: 13 amino acids. CDR3 nucleotides: TGCAGTGCTAGACCAATCGAGGCAGGGGAGCTGTTTTTT. Residues: CSARPIEAGELFF.

V and J are TRBV5-1 and TRBJ1-1, with no clear D. Germline V CDR1 and CDR2: SGHRS, YFSETQ. The germline V and J ends were trimmed by 0 bases and 5 bases, with 14 bases remaining between them. The CDR3 extends over 15 amino acids. CDR3: CASSLETGSKTEAFF. The CDR3 region has the DNA TGCGCCAGCAGCTTGGAAACCGGGTCGAAGACTGAAGCTTTCTTT.

The rearrangement joins TRBV29-1 to TRBJ2-3; unclear D gene. Per germline, CDR1 SQVTM and CDR2 ANQGSEA. Trimming removed 6 bases from V and 2 bases from J, with 12 bases in between. This CDR3 spans 13 amino acids. In nucleotides, the CDR3 is TGCAGCGTAGATAGGACCGTCACAGATACGCAGTATTTT. Translated: CSVDRTVTDTQYF.

The chain combines TRBV24-1 with TRBJ2-1; possible D gene TRBD2, 7 bases. The length of the CDR3 is 14 residues. V shed 0 bases and J shed 7 bases, with 9 bases lying between them. Looked up from germline, CDR1 is KGHDR and CDR2 is SFDVKD. The CDR3 protein is CATSDLKGGNEQFF. In DNA, the CDR3 is TGTGCCACCAGTGATTTGAAGGGGGGGAATGAGCAGTTCTTC.

The genes are TRBV3-1 and TRBJ2-7, with a possible D match to TRBD2 (5 bases). Germline CDR1 LGHDT, CDR2 YNNKEL (reference sequence). The CDR3 extends over 14 amino acids. Trimming shortened V by 1 base and J by 3 bases, and 10 bases separated the two germline ends. CDR3 sequence (DNA): TGTGCCAGCAGCCAAGGAAGCGGAAACTACGAGCAGTACTTC. It yields the protein CASSQGSGNYEQYF.

The chain joins TRBV27 to TRBJ1-2, with 9 bases identical to TRBD1. The germline V gene has CDR1 MNHEY and CDR2 SMNVEV (reference sequence). J was trimmed by 0 bases and V by 4 bases; bases with no gene match: 12. CDR3 length: 18 amino acids. The CDR3 region is CASSSLMGQGATNYGYTF. The DNA for the CDR3 is TGTGCCAGCAGTTCCCTAATGGGACAGGGTGCTACTAACTATGGCTACACCTTC.

This clonotype was recorded a few times. The V and J genes are TRBV30 and TRBJ1-2, with D unclear. The V end was cut by 2 bases, the J end by 8 bases, with 12 bases between. CDR1 and CDR2 from the germline V gene are GTSNPN and SVGIG (reference sequence). This CDR3 has 12 amino acids. The CDR3 is CAWSHKDRGYTF. DNA of the CDR3: TGTGCCTGGAGTCACAAGGATCGGGGCTACACCTTC.

V usage is TRBV5-4 and J usage is TRBJ2-1, with 11 bases fitting TRBD2. CDR1 and CDR2 from the germline V gene are SGHNT and YYREEE (reference sequence). J gave up 4 bases and V 4 bases, and 7 bases lay outside the gene matches. There are 16 residues in the CDR3. The CDR3 reads CASSRAGTSGYNEQFF. CDR3 in DNA: TGTGCCAGCAGCCGAGCCGGGACTAGCGGATACAATGAGCAGTTCTTC.

Worth noting for this clonotype: The germline gene is not matched at one end of the junction; a read error may be the cause. The V and J genes are TRBV7-3 and TRBJ2-3; either TRBD1 or TRBD2 may fit D (5 bases each). Germline V gene data show CDR1 as SGHTA and CDR2 as FQGTGA. The length of the CDR3 is 18 residues. CDR3 protein: CASSPGWGSGLSTDAQYF. Here the CDR3 DNA reads TGTGCCAGCAGCCCAGGTTGGGGGTCCGGCCTTAGCACAGATGCGCAGTATTTT. The full variable domain, completed using reference TRBV7-3 and TRBJ2-3, is GAGVSQTPSNKVTEKGKYVELRCDPISGHTALYWYRQSLGQGPEFLIYFQGTGAADDSGLPNDRFFAVRPEGSVSTLKIQRTERGDSAVYLCASSPGWGSGLSTDAQYFGPGTRLTVL.